Listed below are T cell receptor beta chains from one sample, sequenced in a study of shared T cell receptors in the human thymus. Sequenced by immunoSEQ multiplex PCR; TCRdb stores in-frame clones only, minus some. The sample shows hundreds of thousands of clones, about 80% of them seen only once. The same data also went into a second study, on human thymus T cells.

The sequencing input was thymocytes. The source of these receptors is a boy younger than two with a congenital heart defect. Each CDR3 is given with its conserved first and last residue. A D gene is named only where the DNA matches it firmly. Part of the rows lack a size; the others show once, few, many or a class for expanded clones.

.	TRBD2	TRBV9	TRBJ2-3	TGTGCCAGCAGCGTAGGCGGCGGGAGGATGACAGATACGCAGTATTTT	CASSVGGGRMTDTQYF
.	.	TRBV18	TRBJ2-3	TGTGCCAGTATAGCGGAGACTAGCACAGATACGCAGTATTTT	CASIAETSTDTQYF
.	TRBD2	TRBV27	TRBJ2-1	TGTGCCAGCAGTTTCCCGACTGGCGGGAGCCCCAATGAGCAGTTCTTC	CASSFPTGGSPNEQFF
.	TRBD1	TRBV18	TRBJ2-7	TGTGCCAGCTCACCAACACAGGGGAGACACGAGCAGTACTTC	CASSPTQGRHEQYF
.	TRBD2	TRBV27	TRBJ2-1	TGTGCCAGCAGTCCCGGACTAGCGGGAGGGCCGAGTGAGCAGTTCTTC	CASSPGLAGGPSEQFF
.	TRBD2	TRBV6-4	TRBJ2-3	TGTGCCAGCAGTCGGACTAGCTTCGCAGATACGCAGTATTTT	CASSRTSFADTQYF
few	TRBD1	TRBV5-6	TRBJ2-1	TGTGCCAGCAGCCCGTGGGTGGACAGGGGATGCAATGAGCAGTTCTTC	CASSPWVDRGCNEQFF
.	.	TRBV4-3	TRBJ2-7	TGCGCCAGCAGCCAAGGGACGTGGGGCTCCGATGGGCACGAGCAGTACTTC	CASSQGTWGSDGHEQYF
.	TRBD1	TRBV14	TRBJ1-4	TGTGCCAGCAGCCATCGCGGGGCAGGGGGGAGTGAAAAACTGTTTTTT	CASSHRGAGGSEKLFF
.	TRBD1	TRBV27	TRBJ2-1	TGTGCCAGCAGACGCATTGGACAGGGGGACTACAATGAGCAGTTCTTC	CASRRIGQGDYNEQFF
.	TRBD1	TRBV14	TRBJ2-7	TGTGCCAGCAGTACAGGGGGAGGTCGGTACGAGCAGTACTTC	CASSTGGGRYEQYF
.	.	TRBV14	TRBJ2-1	TGTGCCAGCAGCCCGGGGGGCTGCCGGGAGTTTACGTGCGAGCAGTTCTTC	CASSPGGCREFTCEQFF
.	.	TRBV4-3	TRBJ1-3	TGCGCCAGCAGCGCGCGGCTTGTAGGAGAGGGTGATCGGAACACCATATATTTT	CASSARLVGEGDRNTIYF
.	.	TRBV19	TRBJ1-2	TGTGCCAGTAGTATAACAGGACCTCCGGGTGGCTACACCTTC	CASSITGPPGGYTF
.	.	TRBV2	TRBJ1-1	TGTGCCAGCAGTGAAAGGGGGGGGAACACTGAAGCTTTCTTT	CASSERGGNTEAFF
.	.	TRBV11-1	TRBJ2-7	TGTGCCAGCAGCTTCGGGGAGAGCTCCTACGAGCAGTACTTC	CASSFGESSYEQYF
once	.	TRBV7-9	TRBJ2-7	TGTGCCAGCAGCCCGAGCGGAAGACCCTACGAGCAGTACTTC	CASSPSGRPYEQYF
once	TRBD1	TRBV5-6	TRBJ1-2	TGTGCCAGCAGCCTCGGGACAGGGGCTAACTATGGCTACACCTTC	CASSLGTGANYGYTF
.	TRBD2	TRBV28	TRBJ2-1	TGTGCCAGCACGCGACTAGCAAGGCGGCACAATGAGCAGTTCTTC	CASTRLARRHNEQFF
.	.	TRBV9	TRBJ1-2	TGTGCCAGCAGCGCATACCCAGGGGTGGACTATGGCTACACCTTC	CASSAYPGVDYGYTF
few	.	TRBV4-3	TRBJ2-2	TGCGCCAGCAGCCAAGGAGACTACTCGAACACCGGGGAGCTGTTTTTT	CASSQGDYSNTGELFF
.	.	TRBV9	TRBJ2-3	TGTGCCAGCAGCATAAGGGGTAGCTACACAGATACGCAGTATTTT	CASSIRGSYTDTQYF
.	TRBD1	TRBV19	TRBJ1-2	TGTGCCAGCTACAAGGGGGCCTATGGCTACACCTTC	CASYKGAYGYTF
.	TRBD1	TRBV19	TRBJ2-7	TGTGCCAGTAGACCGGCGACAGGGAGTAACGAGCAGTACTTC	CASRPATGSNEQYF
.	.	TRBV7-2	TRBJ1-1	TGTGCCAGCAGCCCCCAAGCGGGGCAAACTGAAGCTTTCTTT	CASSPQAGQTEAFF
.	.	TRBV28	TRBJ1-1	TGTGCCAGCAGTTTTTCGGCGACAGACCCTTTTGAAGCTTTCTTT	CASSFSATDPFEAFF
few	.	TRBV18	TRBJ2-7	TGTGCCAGCTCACCACCGGTTACCCCCAGAGGAGGCGAGCAGTACTTC	CASSPPVTPRGGEQYF
.	TRBD2	TRBV28	TRBJ2-4	TGTGCCAGCAGTTGCCCAGCGGGAGGCCAAACGGCCAAAAACATTCAGTACTTC	CASSCPAGGQTAKNIQYF
.	.	TRBV30	TRBJ2-1	TGTGCCTGGAGTCGTCGCCAGGGGACCTACAATGAGCAGTTCTTC	CAWSRRQGTYNEQFF
.	TRBD1	TRBV9	TRBJ2-7	TGTGCCAGCAGCGATTCTTTGGGGACAGGGGTCAACGAGCAGTACTTC	CASSDSLGTGVNEQYF
.	TRBD2	TRBV27	TRBJ2-6	TGTGCCAGCCGGGGGGTTGGGGCCAACGTCCTGACTTTC	CASRGVGANVLTF
.	.	TRBV15	TRBJ1-5	TGTGCCACCAGCAGAGGAGACTTAATGGGTAGCAATCAGCCCCAGCATTTT	CATSRGDLMGSNQPQHF
.	.	TRBV6-6	TRBJ2-7	TGTGCCAGCAGTTATCGGTTCAACCGCTTCTACGAGCAGTACTTC	CASSYRFNRFYEQYF
.	.	TRBV29-1	TRBJ2-7	TGCAGCGTTCAAGGCGGGTGGACTGGCGAGCAGTACTTC	CSVQGGWTGEQYF
.	.	TRBV12-5	TRBJ1-2	TGTGCTAGTGGTTTGGTACCAGACAGGCAGTATGGCTACACCTTC	CASGLVPDRQYGYTF
.	TRBD1	TRBV27	TRBJ1-1	TGTGCCAGCAGTTCCCGGGACAGGGGGCGTTTGAACACTGAAGCTTTCTTT	CASSSRDRGRLNTEAFF
once	TRBD2	TRBV12-5	TRBJ2-3	TGTGCTAGTGGTTTGCGGCCAGCGGGATGGGGCACAGATACGCAGTATTTT	CASGLRPAGWGTDTQYF
.	TRBD1	TRBV6-5	TRBJ1-1	TGTGCCAGCAGACCTAGGACAGGCGCAGGGGAAGCTTTCTTT	CASRPRTGAGEAFF
.	TRBD2	TRBV6-5	TRBJ2-1	TGTGCCAGTATCAAAACTAGCGGCTCCTACAATGAGCAGTTCTTC	CASIKTSGSYNEQFF
.	.	TRBV5-1	TRBJ1-1	TGCGCCAGCAGCCCACAGCCGAACACTGAAGCTTTCTTT	CASSPQPNTEAFF
.	TRBD1	TRBV27	TRBJ2-7	TGTGCCAGCAGTTCCCGGGACAGCTACGAGCAGTACTTC	CASSSRDSYEQYF
.	.	TRBV23-1	TRBJ2-5	TGCGCCAGCAGCCAACGGGACTCCTGGGGAGGGACCCAGTACTTC	CASSQRDSWGGTQYF
.	TRBD1	TRBV27	TRBJ2-6	TGTGCCAGCAGTCTGCAGGGGGCGCAAGACTCTGGGGCCAACGTCCTGACTTTC	CASSLQGAQDSGANVLTF
once	TRBD2	TRBV15	TRBJ2-4	TGTGCCACCAGCAGTTCACTAGCGGGAGGAGGAAGCGCCAAAAACATTCAGTACTTC	CATSSSLAGGGSAKNIQYF
few	TRBD1	TRBV7-8	TRBJ2-7	TGTGCCAGCAGCTTACACCGACAGGGGGAGCAGTACTTC	CASSLHRQGEQYF
.	.	TRBV15	TRBJ1-5	TGTGCCACCAGCAGCGGCAGGCCCGGTCAGCCCCAGCATTTT	CATSSGRPGQPQHF
.	.	TRBV9	TRBJ2-2	TGTGCCAGCAGTGAAAGGAGAGGGGAGCTGTTTTTT	CASSERRGELFF
.	TRBD2	TRBV27	TRBJ2-1	TGTGCCAGCAGTTTAGGACTAGCGGCGGAGCAGTTCTTC	CASSLGLAAEQFF
.	.	TRBV5-1	TRBJ2-7	TGCGCCAGCAGCCCCGGTAGCGGAACCACCTCCTACGAGCAGTACTTC	CASSPGSGTTSYEQYF
once	.	TRBV6-1	TRBJ2-1	TGTGCCAGCAGTGAAGCGCCGGGACTTAGGAACAATGAGCAGTTCTTC	CASSEAPGLRNNEQFF
once	.	TRBV25-1	TRBJ1-4	TGTGCCAGCAGTGAAATGGGAGCGTACTATGAAAAACTGTTTTTT	CASSEMGAYYEKLFF
once	.	TRBV7-6	TRBJ2-7	TGTGCCAGCAGCTCACCAGGGGCGCCTGAGCAGTACTTC	CASSSPGAPEQYF
once	TRBD1	TRBV6-6	TRBJ2-2	TGTGCCAGCAGTTTGACACCGGGACAGGCGTCCGGGGAGCTGTTTTTT	CASSLTPGQASGELFF
.	.	TRBV12-5	TRBJ2-7	TGTGCTAGTGGTTCTAGATCCTACGAGCAGTACTTC	CASGSRSYEQYF
.	.	TRBV27	TRBJ2-3	TGTGCCAGCAGCTCTCGGGGGCGGGAGTCGGTGGGAGATACGCAGTATTTT	CASSSRGRESVGDTQYF
.	.	TRBV6-1	TRBJ2-7	TGTGCCAGCAGCAGACTCACCTACGAGCAGTACTTC	CASSRLTYEQYF
.	.	TRBV29-1	TRBJ2-1	TGCAGCGGGAGAAGGGGGGGGGATGAGCAGTTCTTC	CSGRRGGDEQFF
.	.	TRBV14	TRBJ1-1	TGTGCCAGCAGCCAAGTGGGCGATGAAGCTTTCTTT	CASSQVGDEAFF
.	.	TRBV19	TRBJ2-1	TGTGCCAGTATCAGCCGGAGGGGAGTCGAGTTCTTC	CASISRRGVEFF